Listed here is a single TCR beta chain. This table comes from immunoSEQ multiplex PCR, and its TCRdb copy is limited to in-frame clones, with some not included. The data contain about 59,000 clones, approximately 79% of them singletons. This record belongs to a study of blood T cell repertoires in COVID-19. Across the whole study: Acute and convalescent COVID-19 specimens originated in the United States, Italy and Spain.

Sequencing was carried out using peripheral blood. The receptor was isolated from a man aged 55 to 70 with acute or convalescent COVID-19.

The chain's CDR3 is CASSMSGGEPQHF. The CDR3 nucleotides are TGTGCCAGTAGTATGTCAGGAGGAGAGCCCCAGCATTTT. The chain has TRBV19 and TRBJ1-5; no clear D. The germline CDR1 and CDR2 sequences are LNHDA and SQIVND (reference sequence). V lost 3 bases, J lost 8 bases, and 11 bases lay in between. The CDR3 length is 13 residues.